This T cell receptor (beta chain) was obtained from a study of shared clonotypes between healthy human individuals. This CDR3 is built from 10 residues. From germline, CDR1 is MNHEY and CDR2 SMNVEV (reference sequence). Deletions cut 10 bases from V and 7 bases from J, with 8 bases between. Produced via immunoSEQ multiplex PCR; TCRdb's table is partial and in-frame only. This sample has about 2.3 million clones, with 85% to 95% found just once. The sequencing input was naive CD4+ T cells from PBMCs. Subset in this sample: CD45RA+ positively selected. This chain links TRBV27 with TRBJ1-5; tentatively, D is TRBD1 (5 bases). The clonotype originates from a young man in good health. Some clones in this sample may be carry-over from other donors' samples. Written as DNA, the CDR3 is TGTGCCATCAGGGTCCAGCCCCAGCATTTT. Its protein is CAIRVQPQHF.